This T cell receptor beta chain was retrieved from a study of Ad26.COV2.S vaccination and SARS-CoV-2 variants. Study-wide context: The COV1001 Ad26.COV2.S trial arm included the donor. Ad26.COV2.S given intramuscularly, once or twice 56 days apart.

The treatment is: some 20 received Ad26.COV2.S at low or high dose, single or two shots; 5 received placebo; per-sample allocation not given. Collection of the samples took place on day 63 after the first injection of vaccine or placebo. Some clones are missing from TCRdb's copy, which holds only in-frame ones; the method was immunoSEQ multiplex PCR. In the table there are roughly 350,000 clones, around 88% of which are singletons. Germline V gene data show CDR1 as SEHNR and CDR2 as FQNEAQ (reference sequence). The CDR3 sequence is 15 residues long. Trimming cost V 2 bases and J 0 bases, with 10 bases left between them.

V gene TRBV7-9 combines with J gene TRBJ1-1; D not resolved. The specimen comprised peripheral blood, sampled in a trial of Ad26.COV2.S vaccine versus placebo. This TCR was sampled from a person aged 18-60 years who received the Ad26.COV2.S COVID-19 vaccine or a placebo. For the CDR3, the DNA is TGTGCCAGCAGCTTAAGGGCCGGCTTGAACACTGAAGCTTTCTTT. Residues: CASSLRAGLNTEAFF.